These 30 T cell receptor beta chains originate from one sample sequenced in a study of PD-1 blockade in classical Hodgkin lymphoma. This table comes from immunoSEQ multiplex PCR, and its TCRdb copy is limited to in-frame clones, with some not included. The data contain over 60,000 clones, about 93% of them singletons. This sample's time point: newly diagnosed, previously untreated cHL patient sample. Source material: peripheral blood mononuclear cells (PBMCs). The receptors shown here come from a human donor with classical Hodgkin lymphoma.

This chain connects TRBV10-1 to TRBJ2-7; D gene unclear. The CDR3 covers 13 residues. V lost 4 bases, J lost 4 bases, and 11 bases lay in between. Germline CDR1 WNHNN, CDR2 SYGVQD (reference sequence). CDR3 DNA sequence: TGCGCCAGCAGTGTCTCCCCCGGGTACGAGCAGTACTTC. It specifies CASSVSPGYEQYF.

The chain employs TRBV30 and TRBJ2-7; 7 bases agree with TRBD1. CDR3 length equals 14 residues. V gave up 2 bases and J gave up 3 bases; unmatched junction bases: 7. Germline V gene lookup returns CDR1 GTSNPN and CDR2 SVGIG (reference sequence). The CDR3 DNA is TGTGCCTGGAGTTCGAGGGGGCTCTACTACGAGCAGTACTTC. Encoded protein: CAWSSRGLYYEQYF.

The CDR3 DNA sequence: TGCGCCAGCAGCTTGGGGCAGGGCTATGAGACCCAGTACTTC. Translation gives CASSLGQGYETQYF. The rearrangement uses TRBV5-1 and TRBJ2-5, with D maybe TRBD1 (5 bases). In germline, CDR1 is SGHRS, CDR2 YFSETQ. Trimming took off 0 bases at V and 5 bases at J, with 11 bases between the two ends. The CDR3 spans 14 residues.

This sequence joins TRBV16 and TRBJ2-7, with D unclear. Looked up from germline, CDR1 is KGHSY and CDR2 is FQNENV. The length of the CDR3 is 13 residues. Trimming took 5 bases from V and 6 from J, leaving 14 bases between them. The CDR3 is CASSKPIFAEQYF. CDR3 in DNA: TGTGCCAGCAGCAAACCGATATTCGCCGAGCAGTACTTC.

This chain uses TRBV6-5 with TRBJ2-7, with D tentatively TRBD1 or TRBD2 (7 bases each). V lost 6 bases and J lost 3, with 12 bases in between. The CDR3 sequence is 13 residues long. The V gene's germline CDR1 is MNHEY and CDR2 SVGAGI. CDR3 amino acids: CASRDREGYEQYF. The CDR3 DNA reads as TGTGCCAGCAGAGACAGGGAGGGCTACGAGCAGTACTTC.

The chain couples TRBV5-1 to TRBJ2-3, with 7 positions matching TRBD1. The V gene end was trimmed by 7 bases and the J gene end by 4 bases; junction bases not matched to a gene: 9. The V gene's germline CDR1 is SGHRS and CDR2 YFSETQ. This CDR3 has 14 residues. The CDR3 is CASAQGNRADTQYF. The CDR3 DNA follows: TGCGCCAGCGCACAGGGGAATAGGGCAGATACGCAGTATTTT.

V and J are TRBV29-1 and TRBJ2-3; tentatively, D is TRBD1 (6 bases). The CDR3 runs to 13 residues. Per the germline V gene, CDR1 is SQVTM and CDR2 is ANQGSEA. Trimming pared 5 bases from V and 5 bases from J, leaving 14 bases between. CDR3 sequence (DNA): TGCAGCGTTAACAGGGAGTCCCGAGATACGCAGTATTTT. Protein sequence: CSVNRESRDTQYF.

This chain connects TRBV5-4 to TRBJ2-7, with D possibly matching TRBD1 (6 bases). The germline V gene has CDR1 SGHNT and CDR2 YYREEE (reference sequence). The CDR3 covers 16 residues. The germline V and J ends were trimmed by 1 base and 3 bases, with 17 bases remaining between them. CDR3 loop: CASSLSLGDRIYEQYF. In nucleotides, the CDR3 is TGTGCCAGCAGCTTGAGTCTGGGCGACAGGATCTACGAGCAGTACTTC.

This sequence joins TRBV7-9 and TRBJ2-1; D is possibly TRBD1 (6 bases). V was shortened by 1 base and J by 2 bases, with 18 bases between the two germline ends. Per germline, CDR1 SEHNR and CDR2 FQNEAQ (reference sequence). CDR3 length: 18 amino acids. The CDR3 DNA reads TGTGCCAGCAGCTTAGTCTCCCTAGGACAGCCCGCCTACAATGAGCAGTTCTTC. Its protein product is CASSLVSLGQPAYNEQFF. Supplemented by reference TRBV7-9 and TRBJ2-1, the full variable domain reads DTGVSQNPRHKITKRGQNVTFRCDPISEHNRLYWYRQTLGQGPEFLTYFQNEAQLEKSRLLSDRFSAERPKGSFSTLEIQRTEQGDSAMYLCASSLVSLGQPAYNEQFFGPGTRLTVL.

The gene calls are TRBV11-2 and TRBJ2-1, with TRBD2 as a possible D gene (5 bases). The CDR3 is made up of 14 amino acids. V was cut by 1 base and J by 7 bases, with 11 bases left in between. CDR1 SGHAT and CDR2 FQNNGV come from the germline V gene. DNA for the CDR3: TGTGCCAGCAGCTTAGCCTTAGCGTTTAATGAGCAGTTCTTC. This translates into CASSLALAFNEQFF.

The V and J genes are TRBV18 and TRBJ1-1; 8 bases map to TRBD1. Germline CDR1 KGHSH, CDR2 LQKENI. V lost 3 bases, J lost 6 bases, and 9 bases stayed unmatched. This CDR3 comprises 15 residues. The CDR3 region has the DNA TGTGCCAGCTCACCCAAGCAGGGGGCGCGGGCTGAAGCTTTCTTT. Its translation: CASSPKQGARAEAFF.

The chain carries TRBV9 and TRBJ1-2, with D possibly matching TRBD1 (5 bases). CDR3 size: 17 residues. The germline V and J ends were trimmed by 4 bases and 4 bases, with 23 bases remaining between them. Germline values: CDR1 SGDLS, CDR2 YYNGEE. As DNA, the CDR3 is TGTGCCAGCAGCTCCCCCGGTGGAGGGGCCCTTCTCTATGGCTACACCTTC. This gives the protein CASSSPGGGALLYGYTF.

The CDR3, as DNA: TGTGCCAGCAGCTGGGGGCCCGAGAACACTGAAGCTTTCTTT. It codes for CASSWGPENTEAFF. This chain connects TRBV7-9 to TRBJ1-1, with D possibly matching TRBD1 (6 bases). This CDR3 is built from 14 residues. Germline V gene sequence: CDR1 SEHNR, CDR2 FQNEAQ (reference sequence). Trimming took 4 bases from V and 1 from J, leaving 10 bases between them.

Only a few counts were recorded for this clone. The chain links TRBV28 to TRBJ1-2; possibly TRBD1 for D (6 bases). CDR3 size: 13 residues. V lost 6 bases, J lost 2 bases, and 10 bases lay in between. Germline values: CDR1 MDHEN, CDR2 SYDVKM. The CDR3 region has the DNA TGTGCCAGCAGAGCACAGGGAAACTATGGCTACACCTTC. Translation: CASRAQGNYGYTF.

This chain links TRBV9 with TRBJ2-1, with a tentative D call TRBD2 (5 bases). The germline V gene has CDR1 SGDLS and CDR2 YYNGEE. Trimming took off 4 bases at V and 8 bases at J, with 25 bases between the two ends. The CDR3 runs to 17 residues. This CDR3 is CASSPSLRALGWDEQFF. The CDR3 DNA sequence: TGTGCCAGCAGCCCCTCGTTGAGGGCCCTGGGTTGGGATGAGCAGTTCTTC.

J is TRBJ1-2 and V is TRBV19; D ambiguous. Germline loops: CDR1 LNHDA, CDR2 SQIVND (reference sequence). V was shortened by 0 bases and J by 8 bases, with 13 bases between the two germline ends. This CDR3 is built from 14 residues. The CDR3 coding sequence is TGTGCCAGTAGTATAGATCGTCGCTGGCGGGGCTACACCTTC. It encodes CASSIDRRWRGYTF.

The rearrangement uses TRBV5-1 and TRBJ1-4, with D possibly matching TRBD1 (5 bases). The CDR3 is 14 amino acids. Germline CDR1 is SGHRS and CDR2 is YFSETQ. With 0 bases removed from V and 8 bases from J, the gap between germline ends came to 11 bases. In DNA, the CDR3 is TGCGCCAGCAGCTTGGGCGGGGCAAAAGAAAAACTGTTTTTT. The encoded protein is CASSLGGAKEKLFF.

V gene TRBV4-1 combines with J gene TRBJ2-7; D tentatively fits TRBD1 or TRBD2 (6 bases each). V gave up 0 bases and J gave up 0 bases, with 15 bases separating them. The CDR3 spans 17 residues. Germline lookup yields CDR1 MGHRA and CDR2 YSYEKL. The CDR3 coding sequence is TGCGCCAGCAGCCAAGATAAGGGGGGCGTATTCTCCTACGAGCAGTACTTC. The encoded protein is CASSQDKGGVFSYEQYF.

The V gene is TRBV4-1, the J gene TRBJ1-2; a weak D match, TRBD1 (5 bases). V lost 0 bases, J lost 1 base, and 15 bases lay in between. Germline CDR1 is MGHRA and CDR2 is YSYEKL. The CDR3 is 17 residues long. The CDR3 loop is CASSQDGGGDLNYGYTF. As DNA, the CDR3 is TGCGCCAGCAGCCAAGATGGTGGGGGAGACCTTAACTATGGCTACACCTTC.

CDR3 protein: CAWSLPLGGELFF. CDR3 nucleotide sequence: TGTGCCTGGAGTCTCCCGCTAGGCGGGGAGCTGTTTTTT. This rearrangement joins TRBV30 to TRBJ2-2; D gene unclear. Germline assignment: CDR1 GTSNPN and CDR2 SVGIG (reference sequence). There are 13 residues in the CDR3. V was clipped by 2 bases and J by 7 bases, with 11 bases between them.

This rearrangement joins TRBV7-9 to TRBJ1-1; D is uncertain. The V end lost 4 bases, the J end lost 2 bases, and 2 bases lay between the germline ends. Germline V CDR1 and CDR2: SEHNR, FQNEAQ (reference sequence). This CDR3 has 11 amino acids. The CDR3 here is CASSSNTEAFF. The DNA of the CDR3 is TGTGCCAGCAGCTCAAACACTGAAGCTTTCTTT.

This clone occurred once. The chain carries TRBV5-1 and TRBJ1-1; tentatively, D is TRBD1 (5 bases). Trimming shortened V by 0 bases and J by 0 bases, and 9 bases separated the two germline ends. The CDR3 contains 15 residues. In germline, CDR1 is SGHRS, CDR2 YFSETQ. CDR3 DNA sequence: TGCGCCAGCAGCTTGGCAGGGTCCATGAACACTGAAGCTTTCTTT. Translated: CASSLAGSMNTEAFF.

This clone was seen only a few times. The chain carries TRBV4-3 and TRBJ2-1, with D maybe TRBD2 (6 bases). The CDR3 length is 16 residues. V lost 0 bases, J lost 7 bases, and 16 bases lay in between. Germline assignment: CDR1 LGHNA and CDR2 YSLEER. For the CDR3, the DNA is TGCGCCAGCAGCCAAGAACGGCCGGGAGTAGGAAATGAGCAGTTCTTC. Its protein is CASSQERPGVGNEQFF.

The V gene is TRBV7-9, the J gene TRBJ2-7; D possibly uses TRBD1 or TRBD2 (5 bases each). CDR3 length equals 13 residues. V gave up 5 bases and J gave up 9 bases, with 17 bases separating them. Germline V gene sequence: CDR1 SEHNR, CDR2 FQNEAQ (reference sequence). This CDR3 is CASSIGGWGLQYF. As DNA, the CDR3 is TGTGCCAGCAGCATTGGTGGGTGGGGGTTGCAGTACTTC.

This chain joins TRBV27 and TRBJ2-1; D gene unclear. The CDR3 length is 15 residues. With 4 bases removed from V and 2 bases from J, the gap between germline ends came to 12 bases. CDR1 MNHEY and CDR2 SMNVEV come from the germline V gene (reference sequence). Here the CDR3 DNA reads TGTGCCAGCAGTTCCGCCTCGCGACCCTACAATGAGCAGTTCTTC. This gives the protein CASSSASRPYNEQFF.

This chain joins TRBV5-1 and TRBJ1-2; the D gene is possibly TRBD1 (5 bases). Trimming shortened V by 4 bases and J by 8 bases, and 18 bases separated the two germline ends. Germline V CDR1 and CDR2: SGHRS, YFSETQ. The CDR3 extends over 14 amino acids. CDR3 in amino acids: CASSPGDHLVGYTF. CDR3 nucleotide sequence: TGCGCCAGCAGCCCCGGGGACCACCTAGTCGGCTACACCTTC.

This clone was observed once. The rearrangement joins TRBV7-9 to TRBJ2-7; D is perhaps TRBD2 (6 bases). Between the trimmed V and J ends, which lost 5 bases and 6 bases, there was a span of 20 bases. CDR3 length: 15 amino acids. Germline V lookup: CDR1 SEHNR, CDR2 FQNEAQ (reference sequence). Here the CDR3 DNA reads TGTGCCAGCAGCGCCGAGACTAGTAGGGCTCGCGAGCAGTACTTC. Translating it yields CASSAETSRAREQYF.

This chain uses TRBV10-2 with TRBJ2-3; maybe TRBD2 (6 bases). This CDR3 is 16 amino acids long. V dropped 2 bases and J dropped 4 bases, with 16 bases sitting between them. CDR1 WSHSY and CDR2 SAAADI come from the germline V gene. CDR3 in DNA: TGCGCCAGCAGTGAGGTACTAGCCGGGTGGGCAGATACGCAGTATTTT. Translated, it gives CASSEVLAGWADTQYF.

This sequence joins TRBV5-8 and TRBJ2-3; TRBD2 agrees at 9 bases. The CDR3 has 19 amino acids. CDR1 and CDR2 (germline): SGHTS, YDEGEE. With 4 bases clipped from V and 1 base from J, the junction kept 16 bases outside the gene matches. This CDR3 is CASSVGGTSWGRGTDTQYF. The CDR3 region has the DNA TGTGCCAGCAGCGTCGGTGGGACTAGCTGGGGAAGAGGCACAGATACGCAGTATTTT.

This clone appeared once. The V gene is TRBV4-1, the J gene TRBJ1-5; no clear D. Trimming cost V 0 bases and J 5 bases, with 11 bases left between them. The germline V gene has CDR1 MGHRA and CDR2 YSYEKL. CDR3 length equals 15 residues. CDR3 DNA sequence: TGCGCCAGCAGCCAAGATTCGGCCAGATATCAGCCCCAGCATTTT. It yields the protein CASSQDSARYQPQHF.